The 21 T cell receptor beta chains below were found in one sample sequenced in a study of identical twins. TCRdb analysed the 5' RACE reads with MiXCR anew, one entry per CDR3 protein. Among about 700,000 distinct CDR3 sequences listed, roughly 6.2% were seen once. The sequencing sample was made of naive T cells sorted from blood. The receptors stem from a man younger than 30 in good health.

This clonotype was observed a handful of times. CDR3 loop: CASSRTGANEVEAFF. CDR3 in DNA: TGTGCCAGCAGCCGAACAGGGGCGAATGAAGTTGAAGCTTTCTTT. The chain couples TRBV6-1 to TRBJ1-1; TRBD1 aligns across 7 bases. Looked up from germline, CDR1 is MNHNS and CDR2 is SASEGT. The CDR3 is 15 residues long. The J segment lost 7 bases and the V segment lost 6 bases, leaving 14 bases of the junction unmatched.

V is TRBV7-2 and J is TRBJ2-7; TRBD2 is a possible D gene (6 bases). Germline V CDR1 and CDR2: SGHTA, FQGNSA. The CDR3 runs 15 residues. The ends were cut back, 4 bases at V and 2 bases at J, with 15 bases in the middle. The CDR3: CASSSRGGGTYEQYF. CDR3 bases: TGTGCCAGCAGCTCAAGGGGTGGAGGGACCTACGAGCAGTACTTC.

This clonotype was seen more than once but under ten times. The rearrangement links TRBV4-1 to TRBJ2-4; 7 bases line up with TRBD1. There are 15 residues in the CDR3. Trimming took 3 bases from V and 0 from J; bases not matched to a gene: 2. In germline, CDR1 is MGHRA, CDR2 YSYEKL. The CDR3 here is CASSHGQEAKNIQYF. CDR3 nucleotide sequence: TGCGCCAGCAGCCACGGACAGGAAGCCAAAAACATTCAGTACTTC.

This sequence joins TRBV30 and TRBJ2-2; D is undetermined. The V gene lost 3 bases and the J gene lost 1 base, with 12 bases spanning the gap. The germline V gene has CDR1 GTSNPN and CDR2 SVGIG (reference sequence). This CDR3 is 15 amino acids long. The CDR3 spells CAWRAKGRNTGELFF. The CDR3 nucleotides read TGTGCCTGGAGGGCAAAGGGAAGGAACACCGGGGAGCTGTTTTTT. Based on the CDR3 plus reference TRBV30 and TRBJ2-2, the full variable domain is SQTIHQWPATLVQPVGSPLSLECTVEGTSNPNLYWYRQAAGRGLQLLFYSVGIGQISSEVPQNLSASRPQDRQFILSSKKLLLSDSGFYLCAWRAKGRNTGELFFGEGSRLTVL.

This clonotype turned up a few times. The V call is TRBV10-3, the J call TRBJ2-5; D is unclear. The length of the CDR3 is 13 residues. V was pared by 5 bases and J by 3 bases, with 10 bases between. Germline assignment: CDR1 ENHRY and CDR2 SYGVKD. DNA of the CDR3: TGTGCCATCAGTAATCGACGGGAAGAGACCCAGTACTTC. Translation: CAISNRREETQYF.

This clonotype has more than one count but fewer than ten. CDR3 residues: CATSDLPLASGETQYF. The CDR3 DNA is TGTGCCACCAGTGATTTGCCTCTAGCGAGCGGGGAGACCCAGTACTTC. The chain couples TRBV24-1 to TRBJ2-5, with D perhaps TRBD2 (6 bases). The germline CDR1 and CDR2 sequences are KGHDR and SFDVKD. The CDR3 contains 16 residues. Trimming cost V 0 bases and J 5 bases, with 15 bases left between them.

There are many counts of this clonotype. CDR3 DNA: TGCGCCAGCGCCGACCGGGGCGTTCCAGATACGCAGTATTTT. Protein product: CASADRGVPDTQYF. V is TRBV4-1 and J is TRBJ2-3; TRBD1 or TRBD2 may be the D gene (5 bases each). This CDR3 contains 14 residues. V was trimmed by 8 bases and J by 4 bases, leaving 16 bases between them. The germline V gene has CDR1 MGHRA and CDR2 YSYEKL.

This clonotype was counted ten times or more. V gene TRBV4-1 combines with J gene TRBJ1-4, with 10 bases aligning to TRBD1. From germline, CDR1 is MGHRA and CDR2 YSYEKL. J was trimmed by 6 bases and V by 3 bases; bases with no gene match: 4. This CDR3 spans 15 amino acids. CDR3 sequence (DNA): TGCGCCAGCAGCCAGGCCGGGACAGGGGATGAAAAACTGTTTTTT. Its translation is CASSQAGTGDEKLFF.

This clonotype has a count of ten or more. The chain combines TRBV6-1 with TRBJ2-3, with D perhaps given as TRBD1 or TRBD2 (5 bases each). The CDR3 has 13 amino acids. Germline CDR1 MNHNS, CDR2 SASEGT. Trimming cost V 6 bases and J 2 bases, with 9 bases left between them. CDR3 in DNA: TGTGCCAGCAGCCGGGACCACACAGATACGCAGTATTTT. Translation: CASSRDHTDTQYF.

This clonotype was recorded at least ten times. The V and J genes are TRBV20-1 and TRBJ2-1; D possibly corresponds to TRBD2 (5 bases). CDR1 and CDR2 from the germline V gene are DFQATT and SNEGSKA (reference sequence). Trimming took off 0 bases at V and 9 bases at J, with 12 bases between the two ends. The CDR3 has 13 residues. CDR3 residues: CSARDSGRGEQFF. The CDR3 nucleotides read TGCAGTGCTAGAGACTCCGGCCGGGGTGAGCAGTTCTTC.

This clonotype came up once. The chain has TRBV20-1 and TRBJ2-5; 7 bases are a match to TRBD2. The J segment lost 0 bases and the V segment lost 8 bases, leaving 9 bases of the junction unmatched. Germline V gives CDR1 DFQATT, CDR2 SNEGSKA (reference sequence). This CDR3 spans 14 amino acids. CDR3 residues: CSYRLAEDQETQYF. In DNA, the CDR3 is TGCAGTTACCGTCTAGCGGAAGACCAAGAGACCCAGTACTTC.

This clonotype came up a few times. The chain recombines TRBV2 with TRBJ1-2; 11 bases are a match to TRBD1. The CDR3 is 16 amino acids. The V gene's germline CDR1 is SNHLY and CDR2 FYNNEI. V shed 2 bases, J shed 3 bases, and the junction held 5 bases outside the gene matches. As DNA, the CDR3 is TGTGCCAGCAGTGAAAATCGGGACAGGGGGGACTATGGCTACACCTTC. This gives the protein CASSENRDRGDYGYTF.

This clonotype showed up just a few times. The chain combines TRBV4-1 with TRBJ2-7; 10 bases fit TRBD2. Germline V gives CDR1 MGHRA, CDR2 YSYEKL. The CDR3 is 17 amino acids. Losses at the gene ends were 0 bases for V and 6 bases for J; bases not matched to a gene: 11. This CDR3 is CASSQEAGRLAGAEQYV. As DNA, the CDR3 is TGCGCCAGCAGCCAAGAGGCAGGTCGTCTAGCGGGAGCCGAGCAGTACGTC.

This sequence joins TRBV5-6 and TRBJ2-7; D is tentatively TRBD1 or TRBD2 (5 bases each). Germline V gene sequence: CDR1 SGHDT, CDR2 YYEEEE. Trimming pared 3 bases from V and 6 bases from J, leaving 13 bases between. This CDR3 region has 13 residues. The CDR3 spells CASSWGLRGEQYV. Written as DNA, the CDR3 is TGTGCCAGCAGCTGGGGTTTGAGGGGCGAGCAGTACGTC.

This clonotype was seen many times. This chain joins TRBV7-3 and TRBJ2-2, with a weak D call TRBD1 (5 bases). V lost 6 bases and J lost 8, with 25 bases in between. Germline-derived CDR1 and CDR2 are SGHTA and FQGTGA. CDR3 length: 17 amino acids. CDR3 coding DNA: TGTGCCAGCAGTTCGACGCCAGGGTTCGGCGTATCTGGGGAGCTGTTTTTT. The encoded protein is CASSSTPGFGVSGELFF. Using reference TRBV7-3 and TRBJ2-2 for the parts outside the CDR3, the full variable domain is GAGVSQTPSNKVTEKGKYVELRCDPISGHTALYWYRQSLGQGPEFLIYFQGTGAADDSGLPNDRFFAVRPEGSVSTLKIQRTERGDSAVYLCASSSTPGFGVSGELFFGEGSRLTVL.

This chain uses TRBV28 with TRBJ2-7; 7 positions match TRBD1. From germline, CDR1 is MDHEN and CDR2 SYDVKM. V shed 1 base, J shed 3 bases, and the junction held 6 bases outside the gene matches. The CDR3 loop spans 15 amino acids. CDR3 in amino acids: CASSLFRTGRYEQYF. The CDR3 DNA is TGTGCCAGCAGTTTATTCAGGACAGGACGCTACGAGCAGTACTTC.

The genes are TRBV28 and TRBJ1-1; possibly TRBD1 for D (5 bases). The CDR3 covers 14 residues. The germline V gene has CDR1 MDHEN and CDR2 SYDVKM. Trimming pared 3 bases from V and 2 bases from J, leaving 10 bases between. The chain's CDR3 is CASSFAGQNTEAFF. CDR3 sequence (DNA): TGTGCCAGCAGTTTCGCAGGGCAAAACACTGAAGCTTTCTTT.

This clonotype was seen ten or more times. The chain combines TRBV29-1 with TRBJ1-1; a possible D gene is TRBD1 (6 bases). Germline assignment: CDR1 SQVTM and CDR2 ANQGSEA. V was cut by 7 bases and J by 0 bases, with 15 bases left in between. The CDR3 has 14 amino acids. The CDR3: CSGRGTKMNTEAFF. In DNA form, the CDR3 reads TGCAGCGGGCGGGGGACAAAGATGAACACTGAAGCTTTCTTT.

This clonotype was counted only a few times. The genes are TRBV12-3 or TRBV12-4 and TRBJ1-4, with TRBD1 as a possible D gene (5 bases). The CDR3 spans 14 residues. V lost 3 bases and J lost 5, with 10 bases in between. Here the CDR3 reads CASSFGAANEKLFF. The CDR3 DNA is TGTGCCAGCAGTTTTGGGGCGGCAAATGAAAAACTGTTTTTT.

The chain joins TRBV7-9 to TRBJ2-7; D is tentatively TRBD1 or TRBD2 (5 bases each). Germline CDR1 is SEHNR and CDR2 is FQNEAQ (reference sequence). This CDR3 spans 13 amino acids. The ends were cut back, 2 bases at V and 12 bases at J, with 17 bases in the middle. This chain's CDR3 is CASSLSGDDDRYF. As DNA, the CDR3 is TGTGCCAGCAGCTTATCCGGGGACGACGATAGGTACTTC.

This clonotype was detected many times. V gene TRBV7-9 combines with J gene TRBJ2-7; D call uncertain. V lost 2 bases and J lost 3, with 2 bases in between. Germline V gene data show CDR1 as SEHNR and CDR2 as FQNEAQ (reference sequence). The CDR3 consists of 11 residues. The CDR3 coding sequence is TGTGCCAGCAGCTTAAACTACGAGCAGTACTTC. The encoded protein is CASSLNYEQYF.